This T cell receptor beta chain is from a study of shared clonotypes between healthy human individuals. Study-wide background: Plates per donor: three CD4 naive, three CD4 memory, two CD8 naive, one CD8 memory.

As defined, naive CD8 cells were CD45RO-negative and positively selected for CCR7, with terminally differentiated effector memory CD45RA+ cells excluded. Adult donors, all healthy and HIV-negative, had no recent acute infections or vaccinations. V was clipped by 5 bases and J by 0 bases, with 19 bases between them. The CDR3 extends over 17 amino acids. Germline CDR1 is SGHAT and CDR2 is FQNNGV. To note about this clone: Its specificity is not known.

Clones were read by immunoSEQ multiplex PCR, and TCRdb kept only the in-frame ones, dropping some. The sample consists of a few million clones, 85% to 95% of them appearing once. Study outcomes and limitations: Non-shared clonotypes had lower generation probabilities than clonotypes shared by all four sorted-subset donors. Clonotype sharing levels among donors were expected to vary with sequencing depth.

This sequence was found in a young man in good health. Some clones in this sample may be carry-over from other donors' samples. Sample: naive CD8+ T cells from PBMCs. V and J are TRBV11-2 and TRBJ1-1; perhaps TRBD1 as D (6 bases). The CDR3 protein is CASSPPQGQILNTEAFF. The DNA of the CDR3 is TGTGCCAGCAGCCCACCTCAGGGGCAAATCTTGAACACTGAAGCTTTCTTT. Based on the CDR3 plus reference TRBV11-2 and TRBJ1-1, the full variable domain is EAGVAQSPRYKIIEKRQSVAFWCNPISGHATLYWYQQILGQGPKLLIQFQNNGVVDDSQLPKDRFSAERLKGVDSTLKIQPAKLEDSAVYLCASSPPQGQILNTEAFFGQGTRLTVV.